The 17 T cell receptor beta chains reported below all come from one sample, sequenced in a study of cytomegalovirus exposure and HLA in healthy donors. Amplification used 60 Vbeta primers and 13 Jbeta primers. Here immunoSEQ multiplex PCR was the method, and the copy in TCRdb shows in-frame clones only, minus some. The sample records about 160,000 clones, roughly 83% being singletons. Source material: PBMCs. The receptors originated from a man in his thirties or forties in good health and CMV-seronegative.

The chain has TRBV5-4 and TRBJ1-4; 8 positions agree with TRBD1. CDR3 length: 14 residues. Germline CDR1 is SGHNT and CDR2 is YYREEE (reference sequence). The V segment lost 1 base and the J segment 8 bases; nucleotides outside the gene matches: 4. CDR3 nucleotide sequence: TGTGCCAGCAGCTTGCAGGGGGCCTGGGAAAAACTGTTTTTT. It encodes CASSLQGAWEKLFF. Looking up the rest from reference TRBV5-4 and TRBJ1-4 gives the full variable domain: ETGVTQSPTHLIKTRGQQVTLRCSSQSGHNTVSWYQQALGQGPQFIFQYYREEENGRGNFPPRFSGLQFPNYSSELNVNALELDDSALYLCASSLQGAWEKLFFGSGTQLSVL.

The CDR3 bases are TGTGCCACCTCTAGCGGGGGGTGGGAGACCCAGTACTTC. Its protein is CATSSGGWETQYF. The genes are TRBV5-6 and TRBJ2-5, with 11 bases lining up with TRBD2. J lost 5 bases, V lost 9 bases, and 6 bases had no gene match. Germline CDR1 reads SGHDT; CDR2 reads YYEEEE. The CDR3 loop spans 13 amino acids.

J is TRBJ2-7 and V is TRBV14, with 11 bases fitting TRBD2. The CDR3 is made up of 14 amino acids. Germline V gives CDR1 SGHDN, CDR2 FVKESK. The trim removed 4 bases at V and 3 bases at J, leaving 2 bases unmatched. In DNA, the CDR3 is TGTGCCAGCAGCCGGACTAGCGGGTACTACGAGCAGTACTTC. This codes for CASSRTSGYYEQYF. Full variable domain (rest looked up from reference TRBV14 and TRBJ2-7): EAGVTQFPSHSVIEKGQTVTLRCDPISGHDNLYWYRRVMGKEIKFLLHFVKESKQDESGMPNNRFLAERTGGTYSTLKVQPAELEDSGVYFCASSRTSGYYEQYFGPGTRLTVT.

The chain is built from TRBV30 and TRBJ2-7, with D possibly matching TRBD2 (6 bases). Germline loops: CDR1 GTSNPN, CDR2 SVGIG (reference sequence). V dropped 2 bases and J dropped 6 bases, with 14 bases sitting between them. The CDR3 spans 13 residues. CDR3 nucleotide sequence: TGTGCCTGGAGTCGGTCGGGAGTCCGCGAGCAGTACTTC. Translating it yields CAWSRSGVREQYF.

The gene calls are TRBV18 and TRBJ2-5; TRBD2 matches at 7 bases. V gave up 0 bases and J gave up 5 bases; unmatched junction bases: 3. Germline V gene data show CDR1 as KGHSH and CDR2 as LQKENI. The CDR3 has 14 amino acids. CDR3 region: CASSPPTSRETQYF. The CDR3 nucleotides are TGTGCCAGCTCACCACCGACTAGCCGGGAGACCCAGTACTTC.

The genes are TRBV15 and TRBJ1-2; D is possibly TRBD1 (6 bases). The V gene lost 2 bases and the J gene lost 3 bases, with 19 bases spanning the gap. The CDR3 is made up of 17 amino acids. Germline CDR1 reads LNHNV; CDR2 reads YYDKDF (reference sequence). CDR3 nucleotide sequence: TGTGCCACCAGCAGAACCGCGAGGGGCAGGGGCGACTATGGCTACACCTTC. Its protein is CATSRTARGRGDYGYTF.

The chain recombines TRBV18 with TRBJ2-3; TRBD2 might be the D (6 bases). The CDR3 runs 15 residues. CDR1 and CDR2 from the germline V gene are KGHSH and LQKENI. V lost 2 bases, J lost 5 bases, and 14 bases lay in between. The CDR3 nucleotides read TGTGCCAGCTCACCAGAGGTGGGGGGAGGAGATACGCAGTATTTT. The encoded protein is CASSPEVGGGDTQYF.

V gene TRBV14 combines with J gene TRBJ2-7; maybe TRBD2 (7 bases). CDR3 length: 19 residues. Germline CDR1 is SGHDN and CDR2 is FVKESK. V was clipped by 4 bases and J by 4 bases, with 29 bases between them. CDR3 loop: CASSRRLGGAGESGYEQYF. In DNA, the CDR3 is TGTGCCAGCAGCCGCCGTTTGGGGGGGGCCGGTGAATCGGGTTACGAGCAGTACTTC.

V is TRBV29-1 and J is TRBJ2-3; TRBD2 matches at 12 bases. V was pared by 6 bases and J by 4 bases, with 8 bases of the junction left unmatched. Germline V gene sequence: CDR1 SQVTM, CDR2 ANQGSEA. CDR3 size: 15 residues. The DNA of the CDR3 is TGCAGCGTGCTAGCGGGGGGGCCTTTCGCAGATACGCAGTATTTT. It encodes CSVLAGGPFADTQYF.

The chain joins TRBV7-6 to TRBJ2-1; D may be TRBD2 (5 bases). The ends were cut back, 3 bases at V and 0 bases at J, with 9 bases in the middle. This CDR3 spans 15 amino acids. The germline V gene encodes CDR1 SGHVS and CDR2 FNYEAQ. The CDR3, as DNA: TGTGCCAGCAGCTTTAGCGAAAGCTCCTACAATGAGCAGTTCTTC. It is translated as CASSFSESSYNEQFF.

The chain carries TRBV28 and TRBJ1-4; tentatively, D is TRBD1 (5 bases). V was pared by 1 base and J by 3 bases, with 9 bases between. The germline gives CDR1 MDHEN, CDR2 SYDVKM. This CDR3 is built from 15 residues. CDR3 sequence: CASSLSTGPNEKLFF. In DNA, the CDR3 is TGTGCCAGCAGTTTATCCACAGGCCCTAATGAAAAACTGTTTTTT.

CDR3 region: CASSRNRDSYGYTF. CDR3 bases: TGTGCCAGCAGCCGGAACAGGGATTCCTATGGCTACACCTTC. V is TRBV9 and J is TRBJ1-2, with a possible D match to TRBD1 (6 bases). V was clipped by 4 bases and J by 4 bases, with 14 bases between them. The CDR3 consists of 14 residues. Germline V gene sequence: CDR1 SGDLS, CDR2 YYNGEE.

The rearrangement joins TRBV7-2 to TRBJ2-1; TRBD2 matches at 8 bases. This CDR3 is 15 amino acids long. In germline, CDR1 is SGHTA, CDR2 FQGNSA. J gave up 9 bases and V 1 base, and 8 bases lay outside the gene matches. Here the CDR3 reads CASSLVSGGLGEQFF. CDR3 in DNA: TGTGCCAGCAGCTTAGTGAGCGGGGGCCTCGGTGAGCAGTTCTTC.

The rearrangement joins TRBV2 to TRBJ2-4; a possible D gene is TRBD1 (6 bases). The CDR3 runs 12 residues. Per the germline V gene, CDR1 is SNHLY and CDR2 is FYNNEI. Trimming took off 11 bases at V and 7 bases at J, with 15 bases between the two ends. The CDR3 sequence is CASKGVGNIQYF. The CDR3 region has the DNA TGTGCCTCAAAGGGGGTGGGGAACATTCAGTACTTC. Combining the CDR3 with reference TRBV2 and TRBJ2-4 gives the whole variable domain EPEVTQTPSHQVTQMGQEVILRCVPISNHLYFYWYRQILGQKVEFLVSFYNNEISEKSEIFDDQFSVERPDGSNFTLKIRSTKLEDSAMYFCASKGVGNIQYFGAGTRLSVL.

This sequence joins TRBV7-7 and TRBJ2-5; D unclear. The germline V gene has CDR1 SSHAT and CDR2 FNYEAQ (reference sequence). V gave up 0 bases and J gave up 5 bases, with 10 bases separating them. The CDR3 is 14 residues long. CDR3 loop: CASSLASPGETQYF. The CDR3 nucleotides are TGTGCCAGCAGCTTAGCGTCACCCGGGGAGACCCAGTACTTC.

The chain has TRBV5-4 and TRBJ2-4, with 7 positions matching TRBD1. Germline V CDR1 and CDR2: SGHNT, YYREEE (reference sequence). The CDR3 contains 12 residues. The V segment lost 3 bases and the J segment 9 bases; nucleotides outside the gene matches: 3. The CDR3 nucleotides are TGTGCCAGCAGCTCGACAGGGTCCATTCAGTACTTC. Its translation is CASSSTGSIQYF.

The gene calls are TRBV11-2 and TRBJ2-1, with TRBD2 matching over 9 bases. The CDR3 runs to 16 residues. V dropped 5 bases and J dropped 5; count of bases not matched to a gene: 10. The germline V gene has CDR1 SGHAT and CDR2 FQNNGV. Here the CDR3 DNA reads TGTGCCAGCAGCCGTAGCCGTAGCGGGAGAGACAATGAGCAGTTCTTC. Its translation is CASSRSRSGRDNEQFF.